The rows below give T cell receptor beta chains drawn from one sample of a study of shared clonotypes between healthy human individuals. Libraries were prepared by immunoSEQ multiplex PCR; TCRdb keeps only in-frame clonotypes and omits some of them. The data hold about 2.5 million clones, with about 90% observed a single time. Sequencing was performed on naive CD4+ T cells from PBMCs. The receptors were gathered from a man younger than 35 in good health. Some clones in this sample may be carry-over from other donors' samples. Each CDR3 is given with its conserved first and last residue. D genes are given only for firm matches. Clone size is given for some rows only: seen once, a few or many times, or a class if the clone is expanded.

D	V	J	size	CDR3	DNA
NA	TRBV6-1	TRBJ2-1	NA	CASRKGGSYNEQFF	TGTGCCAGCAGAAAAGGAGGGTCCTACAATGAGCAGTTCTTC
TRBD1	TRBV5-1	TRBJ2-7	NA	CASSLGGQGSYEQYF	TGCGCCAGCAGCTTAGGGGGACAGGGTTCCTACGAGCAGTACTTC
NA	TRBV10-2	TRBJ2-7	NA	CASTPARTGYEQYF	TGCGCCAGCACCCCTGCGCGAACTGGCTACGAGCAGTACTTC
TRBD1	TRBV29-1	TRBJ2-5	NA	CSVRTGAGQETQYF	TGCAGCGTGCGGACAGGGGCAGGCCAAGAGACCCAGTACTTC
NA	TRBV2	TRBJ1-1	NA	CASSQAAGGHTEAFF	TGTGCCAGCAGCCAAGCGGCCGGGGGCCACACTGAAGCTTTCTTT
NA	TRBV6-5	TRBJ1-2	NA	CASSYLRGREGYTF	TGTGCCAGCAGTTACCTACGGGGGAGAGAGGGCTACACCTTC
NA	TRBV7-9	TRBJ1-1	NA	CASSPRTENTEAFF	TGTGCCAGCAGCCCCCGGACCGAGAACACTGAAGCTTTCTTT
NA	TRBV30	TRBJ2-3	NA	CAWSVDWDTQYF	TGTGCCTGGAGTGTAGATTGGGATACGCAGTATTTT
NA	TRBV5-5	TRBJ1-1	NA	CASSLVGSITEAFF	TGTGCCAGCAGCTTGGTGGGGAGTATCACTGAAGCTTTCTTT
NA	TRBV28	TRBJ1-5	NA	CASSRTRNQPQHF	TGTGCCAGCAGTCGGACCCGAAATCAGCCCCAGCATTTT
NA	TRBV27	TRBJ2-2	NA	CASSPEILTGELFF	TGTGCCAGCAGTCCAGAAATTTTAACCGGGGAGCTGTTTTTT
NA	TRBV14	TRBJ2-7	NA	CASSQDVGPVYEQYF	TGTGCCAGCAGCCAAGATGTTGGCCCCGTCTACGAGCAGTACTTC
NA	TRBV2	TRBJ1-1	NA	CASSVDFPKEAFF	TGTGCCAGCAGTGTTGATTTTCCGAAAGAAGCTTTCTTT
TRBD1	TRBV18	TRBJ2-7	once	CASSPTGGFTYEQYF	TGTGCCAGCTCCCCCACAGGGGGCTTCACCTACGAGCAGTACTTC
NA	TRBV6-1	TRBJ1-5	NA	CASSEGTGWDQPQHF	TGTGCCAGCAGTGAAGGAACAGGGTGGGATCAGCCCCAGCATTTT
NA	TRBV10-3	TRBJ2-2	NA	CAISDSGTNTGELFF	TGTGCCATCAGTGATAGCGGTACTAACACCGGGGAGCTGTTTTTT
NA	TRBV2	TRBJ2-5	once	CASSAGATQETQYF	TGTGCCAGCAGCGCGGGCGCCACTCAAGAGACCCAGTACTTC
NA	TRBV7-9	TRBJ1-1	NA	CASGKELWNTEAFF	TGTGCCAGCGGGAAAGAATTGTGGAACACTGAAGCTTTCTTT
TRBD1	TRBV6-6	TRBJ2-7	NA	CASSRDSDSYEQYF	TGTGCCAGCAGTCGGGACAGTGATTCCTACGAGCAGTACTTC
NA	TRBV28	TRBJ2-7	NA	CASSHGSGELVSYEQYF	TGTGCCAGCAGTCACGGATCCGGGGAACTAGTTTCTTACGAGCAGTACTTC
TRBD1	TRBV7-9	TRBJ2-5	NA	CASSLGTGVGETQYF	TGTGCCAGCAGCCTAGGGACAGGGGTGGGTGAGACCCAGTACTTC
NA	TRBV28	TRBJ1-2	NA	CASSLRRTSGGYTF	TGTGCCAGCAGTTTAAGGAGGACCTCAGGTGGCTACACCTTC
NA	TRBV2	TRBJ2-2	NA	CASTPEADNTGELFF	TGTGCCAGCACTCCCGAAGCGGACAACACCGGGGAGCTGTTTTTT
NA	TRBV19	TRBJ1-1	NA	CASSPSAGGTEAFF	TGTGCCAGTAGTCCATCTGCCGGAGGCACTGAAGCTTTCTTT
TRBD2	TRBV4-2	TRBJ2-1	NA	CASSQGLAGGGDQFF	TGTGCCAGCAGCCAAGGACTAGCGGGAGGGGGGGACCAGTTCTTC
NA	TRBV5-1	TRBJ2-5	NA	CASSLGNSGETQYF	TGCGCCAGCAGCTTGGGCAATTCGGGGGAGACCCAGTACTTC
NA	TRBV6-1	TRBJ2-7	NA	CASSEGTYEQYF	TGTGCCAGCAGTGAAGGCACCTACGAGCAGTACTTC
TRBD1	TRBV5-4	TRBJ1-4	NA	CASSSTGEDEKLFF	TGTGCCAGCAGCTCGACAGGGGAGGATGAAAAACTGTTTTTT
NA	TRBV5-8	TRBJ2-5	NA	CASSRVWETQYF	TGTGCCAGCAGCCGCGTTTGGGAGACCCAGTACTTC
NA	TRBV28	TRBJ2-7	NA	CASSPDSYEQYF	TGTGCCAGCAGCCCCGATAGCTACGAGCAGTACTTC
NA	TRBV6-1	TRBJ1-1	NA	CASSGEWGTEAFF	TGTGCCAGCAGTGGAGAGTGGGGCACTGAAGCTTTCTTT
TRBD2	TRBV7-6	TRBJ2-7	NA	CASSPTPRGRPRSSYEQYF	TGTGCCAGCAGCCCGACTCCTCGCGGGAGACCCCGGAGCTCCTACGAGCAGTACTTC
TRBD2	TRBV29-1	TRBJ2-1	NA	CSVARPLAPEQFF	TGCAGCGTGGCGCGTCCACTAGCGCCTGAGCAGTTCTTC
NA	TRBV5-1	TRBJ2-6	NA	CASSLPGSRSGANVLTF	TGCGCCAGCAGCCTGCCGGGGTCCCGCTCTGGGGCCAACGTCCTGACTTTC
NA	TRBV2	TRBJ1-1	NA	CASSEEWFEAFF	TGTGCCAGCAGTGAAGAATGGTTTGAGGCTTTCTTT
TRBD1	TRBV2	TRBJ1-4	NA	CASSEILGQIF	TGTGCCAGCAGTGAAATTTTGGGACAGATTTTT
NA	TRBV13	TRBJ2-7	NA	CASSLGQGWYEQYF	TGTGCCAGCAGCTTAGGGCAGGGGTGGTACGAGCAGTACTTC
TRBD2	TRBV7-3	TRBJ2-7	NA	CASRESGSSYEQYF	TGTGCCAGCAGAGAAAGCGGGAGCTCCTACGAGCAGTACTTC
NA	TRBV14	TRBJ1-5	NA	CASSQEGGPQHF	TGTGCCAGCAGCCAAGAAGGAGGGCCCCAGCATTTT
TRBD2	TRBV5-4	TRBJ2-1	NA	CASSFAGGTYNEQFF	TGTGCCAGCAGCTTTGCGGGAGGCACCTACAATGAGCAGTTCTTC